These 18 T cell receptor beta chains were sequenced from one sample in a study of cytomegalovirus exposure and HLA in healthy donors. A multiplex PCR was run with 60 Vbeta primers and 13 Jbeta primers. Only in-frame clones appear in the TCRdb table, and some are missing; sequencing was by immunoSEQ multiplex PCR. This table has approximately 180,000 clones, 70% to 90% appearing once. The specimen sequenced was PBMCs. All receptors derive from a woman aged 30 to 39 in good health and CMV-seronegative.

This chain links TRBV29-1 with TRBJ2-7; 10 nucleotides align to TRBD1. The CDR3 runs 12 residues. The J segment lost 3 bases and the V segment lost 7 bases, leaving 3 bases of the junction unmatched. CDR1 and CDR2 (germline): SQVTM, ANQGSEA. In DNA, the CDR3 is TGCAGCGGGGGGACAGGGGTCTACGAGCAGTACTTC. This gives the protein CSGGTGVYEQYF.

The chain carries TRBV6-5 and TRBJ1-1; 8 nucleotides align to TRBD1. This CDR3 is built from 12 residues. Germline V gene sequence: CDR1 MNHEY, CDR2 SVGAGI. The ends lost 2 bases at V and 11 bases at J; junction bases unmatched: 4. CDR3 in DNA: TGTGCCAGCAGTTACCGGACAGGGATGGCTTTCTTT. It is translated as CASSYRTGMAFF.

The chain employs TRBV5-8 and TRBJ1-2; the D gene is possibly TRBD1 (6 bases). The CDR3 length is 13 residues. V was shortened by 4 bases and J by 8 bases, with 15 bases between the two germline ends. Germline V gene sequence: CDR1 SGHTS, CDR2 YDEGEE. The CDR3 DNA reads as TGTGCCAGCAGCGTCGGCAGGGGTAACGGCTACACCTTC. Translated, it gives CASSVGRGNGYTF.

V usage is TRBV2 and J usage is TRBJ1-2; D is unresolved. The CDR3 runs 12 residues. Germline CDR1 SNHLY, CDR2 FYNNEI. V shed 8 bases and J shed 2 bases, with 9 bases lying between them. The CDR3 loop reads CASVSGNYGYTF. The CDR3 region has the DNA TGTGCCAGCGTGTCGGGGAACTATGGCTACACCTTC.

The V and J genes are TRBV7-2 and TRBJ2-3; D uncertain. Trimming removed 5 bases from V and 1 base from J, with 10 bases in between. CDR1 SGHTA and CDR2 FQGNSA come from the germline V gene. The CDR3 covers 14 residues. The CDR3 is CASSPQVGTDTQYF. The CDR3 DNA reads as TGTGCCAGCAGCCCTCAAGTAGGCACAGATACGCAGTATTTT.

This clone appeared once. The chain couples TRBV5-1 to TRBJ1-6, with D perhaps TRBD1 (6 bases). The CDR3 is 15 amino acids. Trimming shortened V by 4 bases and J by 7 bases, and 15 bases separated the two germline ends. In germline, CDR1 is SGHRS, CDR2 YFSETQ. CDR3 nucleotide sequence: TGCGCCAGCAGCGGGGGGGGCCCAGCGAATTCACCCCTCCACTTT. Amino acids: CASSGGGPANSPLHF.

The J gene is TRBJ1-3, the V gene TRBV7-6; possible D gene TRBD1, 5 bases. Germline CDR1 reads SGHVS; CDR2 reads FNYEAQ. Trimming shortened V by 0 bases and J by 2 bases, and 11 bases separated the two germline ends. This CDR3 has 16 residues. Written as DNA, the CDR3 is TGTGCCAGCAGCTTAGCGACGGGGGGGGCTGGAAACACCATATATTTT. This gives the protein CASSLATGGAGNTIYF.

This clone was seen only once. The V and J genes are TRBV6-1 and TRBJ1-2; no clear D. Trimming removed 7 bases from V and 2 bases from J, with 11 bases in between. Germline values: CDR1 MNHNS, CDR2 SASEGT. CDR3 length: 13 residues. CDR3 residues: CASTGRRNYGYTF. In DNA, the CDR3 is TGTGCCAGCACCGGACGGAGGAACTATGGCTACACCTTC.

J is TRBJ1-1 and V is TRBV13; 9 bases are a match to TRBD1. The germline V gene has CDR1 PRHDT and CDR2 FYEKMQ (reference sequence). Trimming cost V 5 bases and J 3 bases; bases outside gene matches: 7. This CDR3 is built from 15 residues. The CDR3 DNA sequence: TGTGCCAGCAGCGTCGACGACAGGGGGGACACTGAAGCTTTCTTT. The encoded protein is CASSVDDRGDTEAFF.

Comment on this clone: Other DNA sequences in this sample translate to the same CDR3. The chain joins TRBV5-1 to TRBJ2-1; D gene unclear. V was cut by 2 bases and J by 9 bases, with 9 bases left in between. The CDR3 is 12 amino acids. Germline V gene data show CDR1 as SGHRS and CDR2 as YFSETQ. The DNA for the CDR3 is TGCGCCAGCAGCTTTGAAGGCGGTGAGCAGTTCTTC. Amino acids: CASSFEGGEQFF. Supplemented by reference TRBV5-1 and TRBJ2-1, the full variable domain reads KAGVTQTPRYLIKTRGQQVTLSCSPISGHRSVSWYQQTPGQGLQFLFEYFSETQRNKGNFPGRFSGRQFSNSRSEMNVSTLELGDSALYLCASSFEGGEQFFGPGTRLTVL.

This chain connects TRBV7-9 to TRBJ2-5; tentatively, D is TRBD1 (7 bases). The J call is doubtful: the DNA matches TRBJ2-7 better. Germline lookup yields CDR1 SEHNR and CDR2 FQNEAQ (reference sequence). CDR3 length: 13 residues. CDR3 residues: CASSYGQGGEQYF. As DNA, the CDR3 is TGTGCCAGCAGCTATGGGCAGGGGGGCGAGCAGTACTTC.

The chain employs TRBV7-2 and TRBJ1-1; 9 bases fit TRBD1. Unmatched junction bases numbered 7, after V lost 5 bases and J lost 6 bases. This CDR3 contains 14 residues. CDR1 is SGHTA, CDR2 FQGNSA, per germline. In DNA form, the CDR3 reads TGTGCCAGCAGCCAGGGACAGGGCCACGCTGAAGCTTTCTTT. Its protein is CASSQGQGHAEAFF.

The V and J genes are TRBV4-1 and TRBJ1-1; unclear D gene. Germline V gene sequence: CDR1 MGHRA, CDR2 YSYEKL. This CDR3 has 18 amino acids. Trimming took off 0 bases at V and 3 bases at J, with 20 bases between the two ends. The CDR3 sequence is CASSQELLSSRRDTEAFF. Here the CDR3 DNA reads TGCGCCAGCAGCCAAGAATTATTATCGTCCAGGAGGGACACTGAAGCTTTCTTT.

This chain connects TRBV9 to TRBJ2-2; D is possibly TRBD1 (6 bases). The CDR3 runs to 14 residues. Germline CDR1 reads SGDLS; CDR2 reads YYNGEE. V lost 0 bases, J lost 7 bases, and 10 bases lay in between. The CDR3 loop reads CASSVEAGVGELFF. The CDR3 bases are TGTGCCAGCAGCGTAGAGGCAGGGGTCGGGGAGCTGTTTTTT.

The rearrangement uses TRBV5-6 and TRBJ2-4; a possible D gene is TRBD1 (5 bases). The V and J ends lost 0 bases and 1 base respectively, with 11 bases between them. CDR3 length: 16 amino acids. CDR1 and CDR2 (germline): SGHDT, YYEEEE. DNA of the CDR3: TGTGCCAGCAGCTTGGCACGACAGATGGCCAAAAACATTCAGTACTTC. Its translation is CASSLARQMAKNIQYF.

The V call is TRBV6-1, the J call TRBJ2-4, with a weak D call TRBD2 (6 bases). Germline CDR1 reads MNHNS; CDR2 reads SASEGT. The CDR3 contains 15 residues. V gave up 5 bases and J gave up 4 bases, with 15 bases separating them. CDR3 bases: TGTGCCAGCAGTCCCCTGTGGGGGGAGAAAAACATTCAGTACTTC. Translated, it gives CASSPLWGEKNIQYF.

This clone appeared a single time. The chain carries TRBV28 and TRBJ1-1; 7 bases fit TRBD1. CDR3 size: 17 residues. The germline CDR1 and CDR2 sequences are MDHEN and SYDVKM. The trim removed 6 bases at V and 4 bases at J, leaving 17 bases unmatched. CDR3 region: CASSHTSGTEWFTEAFF. CDR3 coding DNA: TGTGCCAGCAGCCACACCTCCGGGACAGAATGGTTCACTGAAGCTTTCTTT.

This clone showed up just a few times. The chain uses TRBV15 and TRBJ2-5, with D tentatively TRBD2 (6 bases). This CDR3 is built from 17 residues. Germline assignment: CDR1 LNHNV and CDR2 YYDKDF (reference sequence). V shed 2 bases and J shed 3 bases, with 19 bases lying between them. The CDR3 reads CATSRRGGVSLEETQYF. The DNA of the CDR3 is TGTGCCACCAGCAGAAGGGGAGGCGTGTCCCTGGAAGAGACCCAGTACTTC.